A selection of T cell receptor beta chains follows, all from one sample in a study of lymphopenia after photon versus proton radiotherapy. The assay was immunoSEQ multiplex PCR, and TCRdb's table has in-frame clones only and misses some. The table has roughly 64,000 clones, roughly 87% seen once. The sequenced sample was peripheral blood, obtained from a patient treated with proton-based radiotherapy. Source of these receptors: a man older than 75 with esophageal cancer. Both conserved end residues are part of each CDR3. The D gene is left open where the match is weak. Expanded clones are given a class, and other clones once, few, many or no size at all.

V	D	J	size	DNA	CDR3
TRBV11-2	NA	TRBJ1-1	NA	TGTGCCAGCAGCTTAGATCAGGCCTACACTGAAGCTTTCTTT	CASSLDQAYTEAFF
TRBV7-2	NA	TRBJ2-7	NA	TGTGCCAGCACGGCAGCCCATGGGGCCTACGAGCAGTACTTC	CASTAAHGAYEQYF
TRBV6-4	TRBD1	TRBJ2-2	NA	TGTGCCAGCAGTGACAGGGGGCTCAAGGGCGGGGAGCTGTTTTTT	CASSDRGLKGGELFF
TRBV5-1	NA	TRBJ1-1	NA	TGCGCCAGCGGGGAGAACAACTTGAACACTGAAGCTTTCTTT	CASGENNLNTEAFF
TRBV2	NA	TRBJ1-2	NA	TGTGCCAGCAGGGGACACCTAAACCCATATGGCTACACCTTC	CASRGHLNPYGYTF
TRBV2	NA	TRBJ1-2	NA	TGTGCCAGCAGCCTGACCGGGACCTACACCTTC	CASSLTGTYTF
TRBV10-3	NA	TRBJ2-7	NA	TGTGCCATCAGTCGGACAGAAAACGAGCAGTACTTC	CAISRTENEQYF
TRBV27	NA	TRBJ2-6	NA	TGTGCCAGCAGTCCAGACCGAGGCTCTGGGGCCAACGTCCTGACTTTC	CASSPDRGSGANVLTF
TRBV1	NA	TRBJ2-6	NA	TGCACCAGCCAAAGTCGGGCCAACGTCCTGACTTTC	CTSQSRANVLTF
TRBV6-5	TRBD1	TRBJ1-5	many	TGTGCCAGCAGTTGGGGGACAGGGGTTGGGCAGCCCCAGCATTTT	CASSWGTGVGQPQHF
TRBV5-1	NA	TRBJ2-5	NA	TGCGCCAGCAGCTCGTCCGGGGACCCAGGAGAGACCCAGTACTTC	CASSSSGDPGETQYF
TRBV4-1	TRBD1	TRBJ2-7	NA	TGCGCCAGCAGCACTCCCCCCGGGACAGGGGGCTTAGTTAGCGGGTACGAGCAGTACTTC	CASSTPPGTGGLVSGYEQYF
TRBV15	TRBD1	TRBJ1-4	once	TGTGCCACCAGCAGGGGACAGGGAAATGAAAAACTGTTTTTT	CATSRGQGNEKLFF
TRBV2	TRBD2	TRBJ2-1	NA	TGTGCCAGCAGGGGACTAGCGGGACCTGTGAATGAGCAGTTCTTC	CASRGLAGPVNEQFF
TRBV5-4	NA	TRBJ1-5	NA	TGTGCCAGCAGCGAACAGGGTGGTCATCAGCCCCAGCATTTT	CASSEQGGHQPQHF
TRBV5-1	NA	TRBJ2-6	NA	TGCGCCAGCAGCTTGAGTTCGAGTGATGGGGCCAACGTCCTGACTTTC	CASSLSSSDGANVLTF
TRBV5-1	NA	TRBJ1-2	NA	TGCGCCAGCAGCTTGGTTCCGGTGGGAGGTGGCTACACCTTC	CASSLVPVGGGYTF
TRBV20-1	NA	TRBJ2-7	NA	TGCAGTGCTTGGGACGGCGAGCAGTACTTC	CSAWDGEQYF
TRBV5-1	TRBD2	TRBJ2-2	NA	TGCGCCAGCAGCACCCCCGGGACTAGCGGGAGCGCCGGGGAGCTGTTTTTT	CASSTPGTSGSAGELFF
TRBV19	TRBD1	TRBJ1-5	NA	TGTGCCAGTAGTCCCACAGGGGGCAAAAATCAGCCCCAGCATTTT	CASSPTGGKNQPQHF
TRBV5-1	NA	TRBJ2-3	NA	TGCGCCAGCAGCTTGGGGCTAGCGGATACGCAGTATTTT	CASSLGLADTQYF
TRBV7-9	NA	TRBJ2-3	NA	TGTGCCAGCAGCTTGGCTAACTTAGAAGATACGCAGTATTTT	CASSLANLEDTQYF
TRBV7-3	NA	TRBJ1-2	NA	TGTGCCAGCAGCTTAATGTGGGGAGGGAGCTACACCTTC	CASSLMWGGSYTF
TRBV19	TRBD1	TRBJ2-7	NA	TGTGCCAGTTCCACAGGGGGCTCCTACGAGCAGTACTTC	CASSTGGSYEQYF
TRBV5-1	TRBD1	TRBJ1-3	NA	TGCGCCAGCAGCATCGGGACAGCGAGGTCTGGAAACACCATATATTTT	CASSIGTARSGNTIYF
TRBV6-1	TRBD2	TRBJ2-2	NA	TGTGCCAGCAGTATAGCGGGAGTGGACACCGGGGAGCTGTTTTTT	CASSIAGVDTGELFF
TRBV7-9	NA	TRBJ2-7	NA	TGTGCCAGCAGCTACCAGGCGGGTCTCGAGCAGTACTTC	CASSYQAGLEQYF
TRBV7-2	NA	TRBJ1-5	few	TGTGCCAGCAGCTCCCATGGGGGCCGGCAGCCCCAGCATTTT	CASSSHGGRQPQHF
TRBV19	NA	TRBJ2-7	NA	TGTGCCAGTAGTAACCGAAGGTCGGGCCTCACCTACGAGCAGTACTTC	CASSNRRSGLTYEQYF
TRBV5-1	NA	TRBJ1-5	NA	TGCGCCAGCAGCTTGACAGGATATAGCAATCAGCCCCAGCATTTT	CASSLTGYSNQPQHF
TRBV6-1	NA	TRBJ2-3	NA	TGTGCCAGCAGTGAAGCTTCGCAAAGCACAGATACGCAGTATTTT	CASSEASQSTDTQYF
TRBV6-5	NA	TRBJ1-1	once	TGTGCCAGCAGTGAACAGGGTAGGAACACTGAAGCTTTCTTT	CASSEQGRNTEAFF
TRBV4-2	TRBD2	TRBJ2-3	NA	TGTGCCAGCAGCCAAGCCGGAGCGGGGGCAGTTAGCGCGCAGTATTTT	CASSQAGAGAVSAQYF
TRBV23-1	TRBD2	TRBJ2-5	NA	TGCGCCAGCAGTCCATCAAGCGGGAGCCAAGAGACCCAGTACTTC	CASSPSSGSQETQYF
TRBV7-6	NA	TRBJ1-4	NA	TGTGCCAGCAGCTTGATGGGGTCGGCTAATGAAAAACTGTTTTTT	CASSLMGSANEKLFF
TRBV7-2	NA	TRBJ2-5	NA	TGTGCCAGCAGCCTGGTCGGGTTGGAAGAGACCCAGTACTTC	CASSLVGLEETQYF
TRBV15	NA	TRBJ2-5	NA	TGTGCCACCAGCAGCCAGAAGGACAGCGGGACCCAGTACTTC	CATSSQKDSGTQYF
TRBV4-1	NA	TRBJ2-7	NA	TGCGCCAGCAGCCAAGGACGACAGACCGTCTACGAGCAGTACTTC	CASSQGRQTVYEQYF
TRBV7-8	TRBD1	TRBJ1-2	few	TGTGCCAGCAGCCCCAGGACAGGGCAACACTCTAACTATGGCTACACCTTC	CASSPRTGQHSNYGYTF
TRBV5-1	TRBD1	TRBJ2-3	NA	TGCGCCAGCAGCTTGGCGACAGGGGGATCAGATACGCAGTATTTT	CASSLATGGSDTQYF
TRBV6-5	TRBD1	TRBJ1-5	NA	TGTGCCAGCAGTCCCGGGACAGATGATCAGCCCCAGCATTTT	CASSPGTDDQPQHF
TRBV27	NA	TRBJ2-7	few	TGTGCCAGCACCCCGACTGGGGCCTACGAGCAGTACTTC	CASTPTGAYEQYF
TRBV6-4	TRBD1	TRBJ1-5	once	TGTGCCAGCAGCCGACAGGGAGGGCAGCCCCAGCATTTT	CASSRQGGQPQHF
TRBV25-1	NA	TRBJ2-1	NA	TGTGCCAACCTTTCGGACGTCAGCAATGAGCAGTTCTTC	CANLSDVSNEQFF
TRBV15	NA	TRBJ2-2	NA	TGTGCCACCAGTTTCGGATGGGAGTCGGGCGGGGAGCTGTTTTTT	CATSFGWESGGELFF
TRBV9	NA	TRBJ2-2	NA	TGTGCCAGCAGCGTAGCTGACAGGGAGGGGACCGGGGAGCTGTTTTTT	CASSVADREGTGELFF
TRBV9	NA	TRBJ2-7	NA	TGTGCCAGCAGCGCGCACGACAGCGACTACGAGCAGTACTTC	CASSAHDSDYEQYF
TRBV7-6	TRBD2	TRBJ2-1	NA	TGTGCCAGCAGCTTTTTGAAGCGGACTAGCTATGAGCAGTTCTTC	CASSFLKRTSYEQFF
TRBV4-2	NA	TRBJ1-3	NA	TGTGCCAGCAGCCAAGGTCAGACTTCTGGAAACACCATATATTTT	CASSQGQTSGNTIYF
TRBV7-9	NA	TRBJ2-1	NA	TGTGCCAGCAGCTTAAACCGTCACAATGAGCAGTTCTTC	CASSLNRHNEQFF
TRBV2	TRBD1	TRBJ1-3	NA	TGTGCCAGCAGGAAACAGGGGGCAGAATCTGGAAACACCATATATTTT	CASRKQGAESGNTIYF
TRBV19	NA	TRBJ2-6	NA	TGTGCCAGTAGTATACCCAGAGTTTTTTCTGGGGCCAACGTCCTGACTTTC	CASSIPRVFSGANVLTF
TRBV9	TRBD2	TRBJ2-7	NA	TGTGCCAGCAGCGTAGGTGTACTAGCGGCTCCCTACGAGCAGTACTTC	CASSVGVLAAPYEQYF